The entry below gives a single T cell receptor (beta chain) sequence along with its context. The CDR3 consists of 13 residues. The germline CDR1 and CDR2 sequences are SGHRS and YFSETQ. Trimming cost V 2 bases and J 6 bases, with 8 bases left between them. In the original workflow: Nucleated cell number was recorded as an estimate derived from reference gene primer amplification. TCRdb keeps only in-frame clones here, not all; method: immunoSEQ multiplex PCR. The V and J calls and clone size are taken from that table; D and trimming were inferred from the DNA. The table lists about 270,000 clones, about 80% of them singletons. This entry is derived from a study of blood T cell repertoires in COVID-19. The wider study: The origin of the acute and convalescent COVID-19 samples was the United States, Italy and Spain. PBMCs, B-cell-depleted T cells, or T cells provided the cDNA or gDNA that made up the material.

The chain combines TRBV5-1 with TRBJ2-2; no clear D gene. Sequencing input: peripheral blood. The sequence derives from a woman between 50 and 59 years old who had recovered from COVID-19. The CDR3 region has the DNA TGCGCCAGCAGCTTACAGCTGTCCGGGGAGCTGTTTTTT. As protein: CASSLQLSGELFF.